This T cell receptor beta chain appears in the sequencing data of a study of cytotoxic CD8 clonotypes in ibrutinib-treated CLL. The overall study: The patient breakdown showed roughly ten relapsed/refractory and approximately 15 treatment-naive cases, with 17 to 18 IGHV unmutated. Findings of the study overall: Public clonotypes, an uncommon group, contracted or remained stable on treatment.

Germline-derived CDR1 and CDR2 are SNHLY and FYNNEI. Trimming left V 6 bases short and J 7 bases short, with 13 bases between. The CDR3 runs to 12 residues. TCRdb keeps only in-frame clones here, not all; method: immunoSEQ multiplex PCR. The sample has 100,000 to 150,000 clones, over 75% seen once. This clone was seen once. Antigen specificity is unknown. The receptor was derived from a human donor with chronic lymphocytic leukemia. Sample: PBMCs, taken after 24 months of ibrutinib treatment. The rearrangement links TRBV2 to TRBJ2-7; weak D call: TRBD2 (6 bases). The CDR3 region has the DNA TGTGCCAGCAGCCCCACCGGAGGGGAGCAGTACTTC. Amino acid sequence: CASSPTGGEQYF.